This T cell receptor (beta chain) is drawn from a study of shared clonotypes between healthy human individuals. CDR1 is SGHAT and CDR2 is FQNNGV in the germline V gene. V gave up 1 base and J gave up 6 bases, with 22 bases separating them. CDR3 length equals 17 residues. Evenly divided among several immunoSEQ plates was the genomic DNA of each subset. Using immunoSEQ multiplex PCR, the repertoire was profiled, and TCRdb retains in-frame clones only, with some absent. There are around 2,000,000 clones in the sample; roughly 95% occur only once, and approximately 0.13% lies in the top ten. V gene TRBV11-2 combines with J gene TRBJ2-7; TRBD1 might be the D (6 bases). The clonotype was recovered from a man younger than 35 in good health. The sequenced material came from naive CD4+ T cells sorted from blood. As to subset: CD45RA+ positively selected. The CDR3 DNA follows: TGTGCCAGCAGCTTAGCCTCTCCACAGGGTGGGGTCCGCGAGCAGTACTTC. This sequence encodes CASSLASPQGGVREQYF.